The rows below give T cell receptor beta chains drawn from one sample of a study of CD8 T cells in ankylosing spondylitis. TCRdb itself ran the 5' RACE reads through MiXCR, one entry per CDR3 protein. The repertoire holds 200,000 or so distinct CDR3 sequences, with roughly 13% as singletons. Material for sequencing was blood, either unsorted or a sorted T cell fraction (not recorded which). The receptors shown here come from a female donor with ankylosing spondylitis or in good health (not recorded which). CDR3s include the opening cysteine and the closing phenylalanine or tryptophan. A D gene is named only where the DNA matches it firmly. A clone size is listed for some rows: how often the clone was seen (once, few, many), or a class if it is expanded.

DNA,CDR3,D,size,V,J
TGTGCCAGCAGTTTCGGGGATACCATACATTTT,CASSFGDTIHF,-,once,TRBV12-3/TRBV12-4,TRBJ1-3
TGCGCCAGCAGCCAGCGGCCATCCTACAATGAGCAGTTCTTC,CASSQRPSYNEQFF,-,-,TRBV5-1,TRBJ2-1
TGTGCCAGCAGATCAAGCTACAATGAGCAGTTCTTC,CASRSSYNEQFF,-,few,TRBV5-6,TRBJ2-1
TGCGCCAGCAGCTTGCGCGGGGTTTCCGTGGGGCAGTATTTT,CASSLRGVSVGQYF,-,many,TRBV5-1,TRBJ2-3
TGTGCCACCAGCAGACCTAGCGGGAGGGTGTCCTACAATGAGCAGTTCTTC,CATSRPSGRVSYNEQFF,TRBD2,-,TRBV15,TRBJ2-1
TGTGCCAGCAGTACGAGGACAGGGAGTAATCAGCCCCAGCATTTT,CASSTRTGSNQPQHF,TRBD1,medium-sized,TRBV6-5,TRBJ1-5
TGTGCCAGCAGTTTTCAAGGAGTGAACACTGAAGCTTTCTTT,CASSFQGVNTEAFF,-,-,TRBV27,TRBJ1-1
TGTGCCAGCAAAGACTCACCCCACTCCTACGAGCAGTACTTC,CASKDSPHSYEQYF,-,-,TRBV27,TRBJ2-7
TGCAGTGCTCACCCGAGCTCCTACAATGAGCAGTTCTTC,CSAHPSSYNEQFF,-,many,TRBV20-1,TRBJ2-1
TGCGCCAGCAGCCCCCGGGTAGCGGGGTACGAGCAGTACTTC,CASSPRVAGYEQYF,TRBD2,many,TRBV5-1,TRBJ2-7